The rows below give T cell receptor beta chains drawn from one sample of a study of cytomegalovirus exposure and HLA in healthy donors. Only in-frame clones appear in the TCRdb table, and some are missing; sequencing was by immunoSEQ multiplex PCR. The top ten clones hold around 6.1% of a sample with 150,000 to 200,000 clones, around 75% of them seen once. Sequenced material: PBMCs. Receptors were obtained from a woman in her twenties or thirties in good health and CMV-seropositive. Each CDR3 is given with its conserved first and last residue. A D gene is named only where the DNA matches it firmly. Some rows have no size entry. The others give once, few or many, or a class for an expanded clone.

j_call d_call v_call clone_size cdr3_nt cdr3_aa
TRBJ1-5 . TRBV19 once TGTGCCAGTAGCATCCGGGATAGCAATCAGCCCCAGCATTTT CASSIRDSNQPQHF
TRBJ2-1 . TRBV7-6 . TGTGCCAGCAGCATACTAGTCGGCCCCTACAATGAGCAGTTCTTC CASSILVGPYNEQFF
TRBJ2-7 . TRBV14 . TGTGCCAGCAGGAATCAGGATCCTCCCTACGAGCAGTACTTC CASRNQDPPYEQYF
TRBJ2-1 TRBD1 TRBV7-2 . TGTGCCAGCAGCTGGGACAGCTACAATGAGCAGTTCTTC CASSWDSYNEQFF
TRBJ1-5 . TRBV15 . TGTGCCACCAGCAGAGACAGAAATAGCAATCAGCCCCAGCATTTT CATSRDRNSNQPQHF
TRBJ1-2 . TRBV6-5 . TGTGCCAGCAGTTACTCTGCAGGGCGCTATGGCTACACCTTC CASSYSAGRYGYTF
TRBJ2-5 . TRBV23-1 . TGCGCCAGCAGTCAGAAGGGAGAAGAGACCCAGTACTTC CASSQKGEETQYF
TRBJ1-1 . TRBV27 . TGTGCCAGCAGTACGACAGGATGGGATGAAGCTTTCTTT CASSTTGWDEAFF
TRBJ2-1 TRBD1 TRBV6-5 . TGTGCCAGCAGTTCCGGGACAGCCGCGCTGAATGAGCAGTTCTTC CASSSGTAALNEQFF
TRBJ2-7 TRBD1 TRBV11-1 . TGTGCCAGCAGCCCCAACAGGGGAGTCTACGAGCAGTACTTC CASSPNRGVYEQYF
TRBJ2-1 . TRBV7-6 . TGTGCCGCTCCCGGGACACCGTACAATGAGCAGTTCTTC CAAPGTPYNEQFF
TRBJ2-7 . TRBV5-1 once TGCGCCAGCAGCTTACGGAGTTCCTACGAGCAGTACTTC CASSLRSSYEQYF
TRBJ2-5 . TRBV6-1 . TGTGCCAGCAGGGCTAGCGCCGAGACCCAGTACTTC CASRASAETQYF
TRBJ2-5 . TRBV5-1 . TGCGCCAGCAGTCGCGAGCGGCAAACCCAGTACTTC CASSRERQTQYF
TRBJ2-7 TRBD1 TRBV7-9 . TGTGCCAGCGAAGGGACAGTGATCTACGAGCAGTACTTC CASEGTVIYEQYF
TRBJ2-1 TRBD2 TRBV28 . TGTGCCAGCAGTTTGTGGCGGGAGGGTATAGATGAGCAGTTCTTC CASSLWREGIDEQFF
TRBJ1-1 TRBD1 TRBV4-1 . TGCGCCAGCAGCCAACAGACAGGGGAAGCTTTCTTT CASSQQTGEAFF
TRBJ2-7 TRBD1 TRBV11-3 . TGTGCCAGCAGCGCCGGGACAGGCCCTTTCTACGAGCAGTACTTC CASSAGTGPFYEQYF
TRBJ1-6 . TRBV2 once TGTGCCAGCAGGGGACTCTCATACAATTCACCCCTCCACTTT CASRGLSYNSPLHF
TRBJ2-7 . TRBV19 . TGTGCCAGTAGTATGACCGACAGCCTAAGTTCCTACGAGCAGTACTTC CASSMTDSLSSYEQYF
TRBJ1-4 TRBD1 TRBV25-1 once TGTGCCAGCACAACAGGGGGCCGGGCTGAAAAACTGTTTTTT CASTTGGRAEKLFF
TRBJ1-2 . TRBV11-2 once TGTGCCAGCAGACACCCCCGGGGATCTAACTATGGCTACACCTTC CASRHPRGSNYGYTF
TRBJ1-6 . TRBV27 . TGTGCCAGCGGGAGGGTTAATTCACCCCTCCACTTT CASGRVNSPLHF
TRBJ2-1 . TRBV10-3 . TGTGCCATCAGTGAGTCTCAGGCGGGGCGGGGCTACAATGAGCAGTTCTTC CAISESQAGRGYNEQFF
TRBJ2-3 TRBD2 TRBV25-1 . TGTGCCAGCAGCTTGAGAACTAGCGTGCGCACAGATACGCAGTATTTT CASSLRTSVRTDTQYF
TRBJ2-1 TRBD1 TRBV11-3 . TGTGCCAGCAGCTCCCGGGGACAGGTAACGTACAATGAGCAGTTCTTC CASSSRGQVTYNEQFF
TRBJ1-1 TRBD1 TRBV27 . TGTGCCAGTACAGGGGTTAGCACTGAAGCTTTCTTT CASTGVSTEAFF